This T cell receptor beta chain was sequenced for a study of T cell repertoires in cytomegalovirus infection. Overall study context: Selection of CMV epitopes for the study included recently identified HLA-C-restricted and well-studied HLA-B-restricted ones. Public TCR beta signatures provided an indication of both CMV infection and a matching HLA type.

This clonotype was counted at least ten times. Its cognate antigen is unknown. TCRdb reprocessed the reads with MiXCR, giving one entry per CDR3 protein. Among 650,000 to 850,000 distinct CDR3 sequences, about 27% were seen once, and the ten largest hold about an eighth. The V gene's germline CDR1 is SEHNR and CDR2 FQNEAQ (reference sequence). The CDR3 has 18 residues. The trim removed 2 bases at V and 3 bases at J, leaving 11 bases unmatched. V is TRBV7-9 and J is TRBJ1-5, with 9 bases fitting TRBD1. The source was cultured CD8+ T cells from PBMCs, collected from culture after CMV antigen stimulation. The clonotype was recovered from a human donor in good health (CMV status not recorded). Some clones in this sample may be carry-over from other donors' samples. The CDR3 region is CASSLWSPRTGDNQPQHF. CDR3 nucleotide sequence: TGTGCCAGCAGCTTATGGTCTCCGAGGACAGGGGACAATCAGCCCCAGCATTTT.